Presented here are 13 T cell receptor beta chains from one specimen sequenced in a study of graft-versus-host responses after intestinal transplantation. Data came from immunoSEQ multiplex PCR; TCRdb stores just in-frame clones and leaves some out. The table includes thousands of clones, around 65% detected once. The starting material, graft tissue, was processed to release intraepithelial and lamina propria lymphocytes. The source material was ileum tissue, sampled about 8 weeks after transplant. The receptor set was obtained from a human patient who received an intestinal transplant, so some T cells may come from the graft donor.

This clone was seen just once. The CDR3 nucleotides are TGTGCCAGCAGCTTAAGGGGGGGACTCTACAATGAGCAGTTCTTC. This codes for CASSLRGGLYNEQFF. The J gene is TRBJ2-1, the V gene TRBV7-3; 7 nucleotides line up with TRBD2. The CDR3 loop spans 15 amino acids. Germline V gene lookup returns CDR1 SGHTA and CDR2 FQGTGA. The junction had 3 bases not matched to a gene; V was cut back by 1 base and J by 3 bases.

Details on this clone: The same CDR3 arises from other DNA sequences in this sample as well. The genes are TRBV28 and TRBJ1-1, with D hard to call. V was clipped by 5 bases and J by 2 bases, with 3 bases between them. Germline CDR1 is MDHEN and CDR2 is SYDVKM. CDR3 length: 11 residues. In DNA, the CDR3 is TGTGCCAGCAGTCCTAACACTGAAGCTTTCTTT. Its translation: CASSPNTEAFF.

The gene calls are TRBV19 and TRBJ1-5, with D maybe TRBD1 (6 bases). Per the germline V gene, CDR1 is LNHDA and CDR2 is SQIVND (reference sequence). There are 15 residues in the CDR3. Between the trimmed V and J ends, which lost 6 bases and 0 bases, there was a span of 12 bases. CDR3 sequence reads: CASSKPGHSNQPQHF. CDR3 nucleotide sequence: TGTGCCAGTAGCAAACCGGGACATAGCAATCAGCCCCAGCATTTT.

By proportion, this clone is medium-sized. This rearrangement joins TRBV5-6 to TRBJ1-5; TRBD1 is a possible D gene (5 bases). Germline V gene data show CDR1 as SGHDT and CDR2 as YYEEEE. The ends were cut back, 3 bases at V and 3 bases at J, with 13 bases in the middle. The CDR3 extends over 15 amino acids. DNA of the CDR3: TGTGCCAGCAGCTCAGAACGACAGACCAATCAGCCCCAGCATTTT. Protein sequence: CASSSERQTNQPQHF.

This clone was counted between two and nine times. This chain connects TRBV19 to TRBJ2-1, with D hard to call. Germline V CDR1 and CDR2: LNHDA, SQIVND (reference sequence). Trimming shortened V by 5 bases and J by 6 bases, and 5 bases separated the two germline ends. The CDR3 has 11 amino acids. The CDR3 sequence: CASSLSNEQFF. The CDR3 DNA follows: TGTGCCAGTAGTCTGTCCAATGAGCAGTTCTTC.

V gene TRBV4-1 combines with J gene TRBJ2-5, with TRBD1 identical over 7 bases. Losses at the gene ends were 0 bases for V and 6 bases for J; bases not matched to a gene: 13. The length of the CDR3 is 17 residues. Germline CDR1 MGHRA, CDR2 YSYEKL. The CDR3 spells CASSQETNRGPLKTQYF. DNA of the CDR3: TGCGCCAGCAGCCAAGAAACGAACAGGGGCCCCCTGAAGACCCAGTACTTC.

The chain joins TRBV11-3 to TRBJ2-7; tentative D call: TRBD2 (6 bases). V lost 2 bases and J 0 bases, leaving 14 bases between the germline ends. The CDR3 has 16 amino acids. Germline V gene data show CDR1 as SGHNT and CDR2 as YENEEA. The CDR3 nucleotides are TGTGCCAGCAGCTTACCCCGGGGGTCACGCTCCTACGAGCAGTACGTC. Its translation: CASSLPRGSRSYEQYV.

This clone was observed a handful of times. The chain couples TRBV4-2 to TRBJ2-3, with 15 bases identical to TRBD2. V trimming: 4 bases; J trimming: 2 bases; junction bases outside the gene matches: 1. The CDR3 runs to 16 residues. CDR1 and CDR2 (germline): LGHNA, YNFKEQ. The CDR3 bases are TGTGCCAGCAGCCGGACTAGCGGGGGGGTCACAGATACGCAGTATTTT. Protein product: CASSRTSGGVTDTQYF.

The chain couples TRBV29-1 to TRBJ2-5; TRBD2 agrees at 7 bases. From germline, CDR1 is SQVTM and CDR2 ANQGSEA. CDR3 length: 12 amino acids. The J segment lost 1 base and the V segment lost 4 bases, leaving 0 bases of the junction unmatched. CDR3 DNA: TGCAGCGTTGGGACTAGCCAAGAGACCCAGTACTTC. It codes for CSVGTSQETQYF.

V gene TRBV9 combines with J gene TRBJ2-3, with D tentatively TRBD2 (6 bases). The germline gives CDR1 SGDLS, CDR2 YYNGEE. This CDR3 has 15 amino acids. The V end lost 0 bases, the J end lost 7 bases, and 15 bases lay between the germline ends. CDR3 sequence reads: CASSVERGFDYTQYF. The CDR3 nucleotides are TGTGCCAGCAGCGTAGAACGGGGGTTTGACTATACGCAGTATTTT.

The sample holds one count of this clone. V is TRBV28 and J is TRBJ2-1; 9 bases match TRBD2. The CDR3 extends over 17 amino acids. Losses at the gene ends were 5 bases for V and 9 bases for J; bases not matched to a gene: 17. Germline V gives CDR1 MDHEN, CDR2 SYDVKM. In DNA form, the CDR3 reads TGTGCCAGCAGTCCCCTGCGGGGGGGTAAAACTACGGGTGAGCAGTTCTTC. It translates to CASSPLRGGKTTGEQFF.

The table lists this clone with a few counts. V and J are TRBV5-8 and TRBJ2-7, with D perhaps matching TRBD1 (6 bases). Trimming cost V 7 bases and J 3 bases, with 14 bases left between them. The CDR3 length is 13 residues. Looked up from germline, CDR1 is SGHTS and CDR2 is YDEGEE. The CDR3 sequence is CASLPRDNYEQYV. As DNA, the CDR3 is TGTGCCAGCTTGCCCCGGGACAACTACGAGCAGTACGTC.

The V call is TRBV9, the J call TRBJ1-1; TRBD1 aligns across 7 bases. The CDR3 has 14 residues. After removal of 3 bases from V and 3 bases from J, the junction contained 5 bases not matched to a gene. CDR1 SGDLS and CDR2 YYNGEE come from the germline V gene. The CDR3 here is CASSELTGDTEAFF. CDR3 bases: TGTGCCAGCAGCGAACTTACAGGGGACACTGAAGCTTTCTTT.